The rows below give T cell receptor beta chains drawn from one sample of a study of cytomegalovirus exposure and HLA in healthy donors. Here immunoSEQ multiplex PCR was the method, and the copy in TCRdb shows in-frame clones only, minus some. Of about 330,000 clones listed, 75% to 90% are singletons. Sequencing was performed on PBMCs. The receptor set was obtained from a woman in her twenties or thirties in good health and CMV-seropositive. CDR3s include the opening cysteine and the closing phenylalanine or tryptophan. Fields, in order: clone size, J gene, CDR3 length, V gene, D gene, CDR3 protein, CDR3 DNA. D genes are given only for firm matches. Where a row states a size, it is once, few, many or the class of an expanded clone; other rows omit it.

>NA|TRBJ1-2|14|TRBV10-3|NA
CAISRDGPNYGYTF
TGTGCCATCAGTCGGGACGGACCTAACTATGGCTACACCTTC
>NA|TRBJ2-1|15|TRBV9|TRBD1
CASSGRDREYNEQFF
TGTGCCAGCAGCGGCCGGGACAGGGAGTACAATGAGCAGTTCTTC
>NA|TRBJ2-4|18|TRBV5-6|TRBD1
CASSPRVGTGLAKNIQYF
TGTGCCAGCAGCCCGAGAGTAGGGACAGGCCTAGCCAAAAACATTCAGTACTTC
>NA|TRBJ2-1|15|TRBV5-1|NA
CASSLRGEAINEQFF
TGCGCCAGCAGCTTGCGCGGGGAAGCTATAAATGAGCAGTTCTTC
>once|TRBJ1-2|18|TRBV2|NA
CASSGSLQQGLLAYGYTF
TGTGCCAGCAGTGGTTCTTTGCAACAGGGCCTGTTGGCCTATGGCTACACCTTC
>NA|TRBJ2-7|15|TRBV4-3|TRBD1
CASSQYQGESLEQYF
TGCGCCAGCAGCCAATATCAGGGGGAGAGTCTCGAGCAGTACTTC
>NA|TRBJ2-1|16|TRBV7-2|TRBD2
CASSLDGLAIINEQFF
TGTGCCAGCAGCTTAGATGGACTAGCGATAATCAATGAGCAGTTCTTC
>NA|TRBJ1-2|11|TRBV28|TRBD1
CASGTGVGYTF
TGTGCCAGCGGGACAGGGGTTGGCTACACCTTC
>NA|TRBJ1-5|14|TRBV28|NA
CASIGQLSNQPQHF
TGTGCCAGCATTGGACAGCTTAGCAATCAGCCCCAGCATTTT
>NA|TRBJ1-2|14|TRBV28|TRBD1
CASSFLGTDYGYTF
TGTGCCAGCAGTTTTTTGGGGACAGATTATGGCTACACCTTC
>once|TRBJ1-1|13|TRBV7-2|NA
CASSLGKGTEAFF
TGTGCCAGCAGCTTAGGGAAGGGGACTGAAGCTTTCTTT
>NA|TRBJ1-5|15|TRBV30|TRBD1
CAWSEWTGSNQPQHF
TGTGCCTGGAGTGAATGGACAGGTAGCAATCAGCCCCAGCATTTT
>NA|TRBJ2-7|12|TRBV7-2|TRBD1
CASSGTGYEQYF
TGTGCCAGCAGCGGGACAGGCTACGAGCAGTACTTC
>NA|TRBJ2-2|13|TRBV5-1|NA
CASTAAPSGELFF
TGCGCCAGCACAGCGGCACCCTCCGGGGAGCTGTTTTTT
>NA|TRBJ2-5|17|TRBV9|TRBD2
CASSSPIAGGTQETQYF
TGTGCCAGCAGCTCCCCGATAGCGGGGGGGACTCAAGAGACCCAGTACTTC
>NA|TRBJ2-3|15|TRBV27|NA
CASSLVARNTDTQYF
TGTGCCAGCAGTTTGGTCGCCAGGAACACAGATACGCAGTATTTT
>NA|TRBJ2-5|15|TRBV28|NA
CASRLGLRAQETQYF
TGTGCCAGCAGACTAGGACTGCGAGCCCAAGAGACCCAGTACTTC
>once|TRBJ1-3|15|TRBV4-1|NA
CASSQAATDGNTIYF
TGCGCCAGCAGCCAAGCGGCGACGGATGGAAACACCATATATTTT
>NA|TRBJ2-3|17|TRBV5-1|TRBD1
CASSFGTGDLSTDTQYF
TGCGCCAGCAGCTTCGGGACAGGGGACCTTAGCACAGATACGCAGTATTTT
>NA|TRBJ1-1|13|TRBV11-3|NA
CASSLEMNTEAFF
TGTGCCAGCAGCTTAGAGATGAACACTGAAGCTTTCTTT